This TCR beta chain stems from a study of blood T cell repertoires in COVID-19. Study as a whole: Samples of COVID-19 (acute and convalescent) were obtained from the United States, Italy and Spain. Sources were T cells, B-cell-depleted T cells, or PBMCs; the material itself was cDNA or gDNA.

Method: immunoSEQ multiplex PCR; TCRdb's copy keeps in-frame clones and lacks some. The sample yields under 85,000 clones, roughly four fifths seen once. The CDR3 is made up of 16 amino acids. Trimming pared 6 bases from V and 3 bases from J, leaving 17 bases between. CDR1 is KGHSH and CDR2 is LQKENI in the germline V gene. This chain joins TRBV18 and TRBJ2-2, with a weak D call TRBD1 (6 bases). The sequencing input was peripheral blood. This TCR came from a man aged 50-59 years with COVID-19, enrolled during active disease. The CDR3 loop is CASSRNQRTDTGELFF. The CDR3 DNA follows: TGTGCCAGCTCCCGGAATCAAAGGACAGACACCGGGGAGCTGTTTTTT.